The 10 T cell receptor beta chains below all came from one sample that was sequenced in a study of cytomegalovirus exposure and HLA in healthy donors. PCR involved 60 Vbeta and 13 Jbeta primers. The table came from immunoSEQ multiplex PCR; TCRdb's copy has only in-frame clones and leaves some out. Among about 75,000 clones, approximately 82% were seen once, and the ten largest hold approximately 19%. The sequencing input was PBMCs. The receptors originated from a man between 65 and 85 years old in good health and CMV-seropositive.

V gene TRBV7-3 combines with J gene TRBJ2-1; TRBD2 matches 7 bases. The CDR3 covers 14 residues. CDR1 and CDR2 from the germline V gene are SGHTA and FQGTGA. V dropped 2 bases and J dropped 5; count of bases not matched to a gene: 3. The CDR3 region has the DNA TGTGCCAGCAGCTTATCCGGGGGGAACAATGAGCAGTTCTTC. It translates to CASSLSGGNNEQFF.

CDR3 DNA sequence: TGTGCCAGCAGCCAACCCGGGAGCCACCAAAAACTGTTTTTT. It encodes CASSQPGSHQKLFF. This chain uses TRBV7-2 with TRBJ1-4; no clear D gene. CDR3 length: 14 residues. The germline V gene encodes CDR1 SGHTA and CDR2 FQGNSA. Trimming shortened V by 5 bases and J by 9 bases, and 16 bases separated the two germline ends.

This rearrangement joins TRBV5-6 to TRBJ2-7, with TRBD1 identical over 8 bases. The CDR3 totals 16 residues. Germline lookup yields CDR1 SGHDT and CDR2 YYEEEE. V was pared by 3 bases and J by 2 bases, with 10 bases of the junction left unmatched. CDR3 sequence: CASSSGTGDRAYEQYF. The CDR3 DNA sequence: TGTGCCAGCAGCTCGGGGACAGGCGATAGGGCCTACGAGCAGTACTTC.

The CDR3, as DNA: TGTGCCAGCAGCGTCTCGGGATACGAGCAGTACTTC. Protein: CASSVSGYEQYF. V and J are TRBV9 and TRBJ2-7; perhaps TRBD2 as D (5 bases). Trimming shortened V by 2 bases and J by 4 bases, and 7 bases separated the two germline ends. From germline, CDR1 is SGDLS and CDR2 YYNGEE. This CDR3 is built from 12 residues. Drawing the rest from reference TRBV9 and TRBJ2-7, the complete variable domain is DSGVTQTPKHLITATGQRVTLRCSPRSGDLSVYWYQQSLDQGLQFLIQYYNGEERAKGNILERFSAQQFPDLHSELNLSSLELGDSALYFCASSVSGYEQYFGPGTRLTVT.

V and J are TRBV9 and TRBJ2-7; D perhaps matches TRBD2 (5 bases). V shed 3 bases and J shed 2 bases, with 15 bases lying between them. The CDR3 has 15 residues. The V gene's germline CDR1 is SGDLS and CDR2 YYNGEE. CDR3 amino acids: CASSDPEDDTYEQYF. The CDR3 nucleotides are TGTGCCAGCAGCGACCCGGAGGACGACACCTACGAGCAGTACTTC.

Concerning this clone: Other DNA sequences in the sample encode the same CDR3. The V gene is TRBV29-1, the J gene TRBJ1-2; D gene unclear. The V and J ends lost 3 bases and 1 base respectively, with 6 bases between them. CDR1 SQVTM and CDR2 ANQGSEA come from the germline V gene. The CDR3 runs to 12 residues. CDR3 coding DNA: TGCAGCGTTGATCACAGTAACTATGGCTACACCTTC. It translates to CSVDHSNYGYTF.

The rearrangement joins TRBV4-3 to TRBJ2-5; TRBD2 matches at 10 bases. From germline, CDR1 is LGHNA and CDR2 YSLEER. The V and J ends lost 4 bases and 5 bases, in that order; junction bases with no gene match: 4. CDR3 length equals 14 residues. CDR3 amino acids: CASSPTSGVETQYF. Here the CDR3 DNA reads TGCGCCAGCAGCCCTACTAGCGGGGTTGAGACCCAGTACTTC.

The chain couples TRBV5-8 to TRBJ2-5; tentative D call: TRBD1 (5 bases). Germline values: CDR1 SGHTS, CDR2 YDEGEE. Trimming removed 4 bases from V and 2 bases from J, with 15 bases in between. This CDR3 comprises 15 residues. The CDR3: CASSREPRTQETQYF. As DNA, the CDR3 is TGTGCCAGCAGCAGAGAACCCCGGACACAAGAGACCCAGTACTTC.

The chain recombines TRBV19 with TRBJ2-7, with 7 bases that match TRBD1. Germline V CDR1 and CDR2: LNHDA, SQIVND (reference sequence). After removal of 6 bases from V and 0 bases from J, the junction contained 8 bases not matched to a gene. The CDR3 spans 15 residues. The CDR3 coding sequence is TGTGCCAGTAGCTTGGCGGCAGGGGGCTCCTACGAGCAGTACTTC. Its translation: CASSLAAGGSYEQYF.

This chain connects TRBV10-3 to TRBJ2-5, with D maybe TRBD2 (5 bases). V lost 0 bases and J lost 2, with 7 bases in between. CDR1 and CDR2 (germline): ENHRY, SYGVKD. This CDR3 is built from 14 residues. The CDR3 spells CAISESGGQETQYF. CDR3 bases: TGTGCCATCAGTGAGTCCGGCGGGCAAGAGACCCAGTACTTC.